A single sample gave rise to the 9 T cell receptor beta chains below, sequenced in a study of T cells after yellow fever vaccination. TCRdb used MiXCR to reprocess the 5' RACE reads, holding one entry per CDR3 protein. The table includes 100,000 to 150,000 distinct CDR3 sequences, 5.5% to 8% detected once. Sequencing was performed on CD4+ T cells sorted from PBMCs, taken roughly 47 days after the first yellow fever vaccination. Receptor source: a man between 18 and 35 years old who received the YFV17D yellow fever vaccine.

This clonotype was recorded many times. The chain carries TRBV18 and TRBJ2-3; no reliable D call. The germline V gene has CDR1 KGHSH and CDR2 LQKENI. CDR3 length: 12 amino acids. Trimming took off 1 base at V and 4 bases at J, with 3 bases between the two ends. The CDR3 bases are TGTGCCAGCTCACCACGTCCAGATACGCAGTATTTT. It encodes CASSPRPDTQYF.

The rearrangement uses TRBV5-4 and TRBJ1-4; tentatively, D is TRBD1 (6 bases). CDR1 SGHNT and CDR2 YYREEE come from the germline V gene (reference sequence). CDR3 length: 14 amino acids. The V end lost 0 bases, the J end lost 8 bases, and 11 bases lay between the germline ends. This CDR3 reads CASSLGGAEEKLFF. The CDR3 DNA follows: TGTGCCAGCAGCTTGGGGGGGGCGGAGGAAAAACTGTTTTTT.

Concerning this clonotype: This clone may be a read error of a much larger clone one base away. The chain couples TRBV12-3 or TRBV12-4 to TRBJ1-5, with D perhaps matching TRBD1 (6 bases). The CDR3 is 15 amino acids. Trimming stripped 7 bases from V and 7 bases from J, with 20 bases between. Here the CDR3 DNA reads TGTGCCAGCAACCACGGGGACTGGGACACCCAGCCCCAGCATTTT. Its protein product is CASNHGDWDTQPQHF.

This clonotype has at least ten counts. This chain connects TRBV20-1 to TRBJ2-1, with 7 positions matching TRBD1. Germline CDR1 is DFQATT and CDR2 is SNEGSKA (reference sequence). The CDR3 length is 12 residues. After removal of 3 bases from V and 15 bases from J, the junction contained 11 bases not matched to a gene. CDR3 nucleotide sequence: TGCAGTGCTAGTAATTCTCCGGACAGGTTGTTCTTC. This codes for CSASNSPDRLFF.

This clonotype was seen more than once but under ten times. For the CDR3, the DNA is TGCGCCAGCAGCTCTGCCACAGGGGCCCCAGAGACCCAGTACTTC. It translates to CASSSATGAPETQYF. This chain uses TRBV5-1 with TRBJ2-5, with 7 positions matching TRBD1. The germline V gene has CDR1 SGHRS and CDR2 YFSETQ. The CDR3 consists of 15 residues. V gave up 3 bases and J gave up 4 bases; unmatched junction bases: 9.

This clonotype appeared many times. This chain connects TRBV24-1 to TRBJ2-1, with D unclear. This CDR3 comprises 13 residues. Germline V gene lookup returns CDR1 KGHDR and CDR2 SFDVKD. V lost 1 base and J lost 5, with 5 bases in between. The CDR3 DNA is TGTGCCACCAGTGATTTTAACAACAATGAGCAGTTCTTC. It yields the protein CATSDFNNNEQFF.

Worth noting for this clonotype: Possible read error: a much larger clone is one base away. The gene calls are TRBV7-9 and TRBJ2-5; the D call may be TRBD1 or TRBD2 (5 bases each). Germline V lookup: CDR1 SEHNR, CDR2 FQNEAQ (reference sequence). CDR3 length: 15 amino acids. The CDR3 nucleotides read TGTGCCAGCAGCTCCCGGGACGCTCATGGTACGGCCCAGAACTTC. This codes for CASSSRDAHGTAQNF. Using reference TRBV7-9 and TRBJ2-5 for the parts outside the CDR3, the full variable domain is DTGVSQNPRHKITKRGQNVTFRCDPISEHNRLYWYRQTLGQGPEFLTYFQNEAQLEKSRLLSDRFSAERPKGSFSTLEIQRTEQGDSAMYLCASSSRDAHGTAQNFGPGTRLLVL.

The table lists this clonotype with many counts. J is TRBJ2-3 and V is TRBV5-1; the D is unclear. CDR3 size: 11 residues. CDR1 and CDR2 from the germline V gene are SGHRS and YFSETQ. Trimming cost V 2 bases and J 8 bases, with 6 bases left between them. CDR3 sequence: CASSFGRTQYF. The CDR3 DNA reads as TGCGCCAGCAGCTTTGGTCGTACGCAGTATTTT.

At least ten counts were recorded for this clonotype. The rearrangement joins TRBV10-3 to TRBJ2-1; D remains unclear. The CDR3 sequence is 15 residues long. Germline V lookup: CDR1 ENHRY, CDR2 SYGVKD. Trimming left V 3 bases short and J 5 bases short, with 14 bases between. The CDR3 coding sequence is TGTGCCATCAGTGAAAGGTGGCGAGACGACAATGAGCAGTTCTTC. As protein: CAISERWRDDNEQFF.